The rows below give T cell receptor beta chains drawn from one sample of a study of T-cell reconstitution after alpha-beta-depleted transplantation in children. Using its own MiXCR run on the PCR reads, TCRdb lists one record per CDR3 protein. The repertoire holds about a million distinct CDR3 sequences, with roughly 31% as singletons. This material consisted of PBMCs, mostly from graft donor cells, taken 360 days after TCRalphabeta/CD19-depleted stem cell transplant. Every receptor here comes from a boy under two years old who had a stem cell transplant for SCID, so the T cells may come from the graft donor. The CDR3 runs from the conserved cysteine through the conserved F or W. A D gene is named only where the DNA matches it firmly. Size values are once, few and many counts, or a class for expanded clones, and some rows have none.

>TRBV7-2|17|NA|TRBJ2-1|TRBD2
TGTGCCAGCAGCTTACGAGGACTAGCGGGCTCCTACAATGAGCAGTTCTTC
CASSLRGLAGSYNEQFF
>TRBV7-8|17|NA|TRBJ2-3|NA
TGTGCCAGCAGCCCCCGGCGGGCGGGAAGGGGCACAGATACGCAGTATTTT
CASSPRRAGRGTDTQYF
>TRBV10-3|17|NA|TRBJ2-7|TRBD1
TGTGCCATCAGTGTTTTTGAGGTTAGACAGGGCCCCTACGAGCAGTACTTC
CAISVFEVRQGPYEQYF
>TRBV15|16|few|TRBJ2-5|NA
TGTGCCACCAGCAGTCCCGGACAGGGAGGGAAAGAGACCCAGTACTTC
CATSSPGQGGKETQYF
>TRBV20-1|15|NA|TRBJ1-6|NA
TGCAGTGCCTCCGGTAGTAGTTTCTATAATTCACCCCTCCACTTT
CSASGSSFYNSPLHF
>TRBV6-5|18|NA|TRBJ2-3|NA
TGTGCCAGCAGTTACTCGCGGGTCGGGGGCCTTCGACCGGATACGCAGTATTTT
CASSYSRVGGLRPDTQYF
>TRBV7-9|14|once|TRBJ2-3|TRBD2
TGTGCCAGCAGCAGGGGACTAAACCCAGATACGCAGTATTTT
CASSRGLNPDTQYF
>TRBV10-3|14|NA|TRBJ1-2|TRBD1
TGTGCCATCAGTGAGGGGACAGGGACCTTCGGCTACACCTTC
CAISEGTGTFGYTF
>TRBV28|15|many|TRBJ2-7|TRBD1
TGCGCCAGCAGCTCTCCCGGGACAGGTTCCTACGAGCAGTACTTC
CASSSPGTGSYEQYF
>TRBV2|18|NA|TRBJ2-2|TRBD2
TGTGCCAGCAGCGGGAGGACTAGCGGGGGCGGGAACACCGGGGAGCTGTTTTTT
CASSGRTSGGGNTGELFF
>TRBV5-1|14|NA|TRBJ2-7|TRBD2
TGCGCCAGCAGACTCCTAGCGGGGGGCCACGAGCAGTACTTC
CASRLLAGGHEQYF
>TRBV10-3|13|many|TRBJ2-5|NA
TGTGCCATCAGTGAGACCAGACAAGAGACCCAGTACTTC
CAISETRQETQYF
>TRBV28|16|few|TRBJ2-5|NA
TGTGCCAGCAGTTTGAACCCCCGGGGGGCGGGAGAGACCCAGTACTTC
CASSLNPRGAGETQYF
>TRBV2|15|few|TRBJ1-5|NA
TGTGCCAGCACTATAGACAGATATAGCAATCAGCCCCAGCATTTT
CASTIDRYSNQPQHF
>TRBV28|15|few|TRBJ2-5|TRBD2
TGTGCCAGCAGTTTCCCGGGACTAGCTCGAGTGGCCCAGTACTTC
CASSFPGLARVAQYF
>TRBV12-3/TRBV12-4|14|NA|TRBJ2-2|NA
TGTGCCAGCAGCCCTCCCTTGAGTCCGGGGGAGCTGTTTTTT
CASSPPLSPGELFF
>TRBV9|17|few|TRBJ2-1|NA
TGTGCCAGCAGCGTTCCGCCCGGGACTGAGGTAGGGAATGAGCAGTTCTTC
CASSVPPGTEVGNEQFF
>TRBV5-5|15|NA|TRBJ1-2|NA
TGTGCCAGCAGCTTGGCTGGAGATTTCAACTATGGCTACACCTTC
CASSLAGDFNYGYTF
>TRBV12-3/TRBV12-4|13|NA|TRBJ1-1|NA
TGTGCCAGCAGTTTCTACAGCGGCACTGAAGCTTTCTTT
CASSFYSGTEAFF
>TRBV4-2|15|many|TRBJ2-7|TRBD2
TGTGCCAGCAGCCAAGGGCTAGCGGGGTCCTACGAGCAGTACTTC
CASSQGLAGSYEQYF
>TRBV18|13|NA|TRBJ2-1|NA
TGTGCCAGCTCACCACTATCGGAGGATGAGCAGTTCTTC
CASSPLSEDEQFF
>TRBV29-1|15|few|TRBJ2-2|NA
TGCAGCGTTGAAGATATGGAAGGGGGAACCGGGGAGCTGTTTTTT
CSVEDMEGGTGELFF
>TRBV2|14|NA|TRBJ2-7|NA
TGTGCCAGCAGTGATGCCGCCAGCATATACGAGCAGTACTTC
CASSDAASIYEQYF
>TRBV24-1|14|NA|TRBJ2-3|NA
TGTGCCACCAGTGACAGCCCGAGCACAGATACGCAGTATTTT
CATSDSPSTDTQYF
>TRBV12-3/TRBV12-4|13|many|TRBJ2-5|NA
TGTGCCAGCAGAGGGACACAACAAGAGACCCAGTACTTC
CASRGTQQETQYF
>TRBV20-1|14|few|TRBJ2-1|NA
TGCAGTGCCCGAGAGGGACGTAAATACAATGAGCAGTTCTTC
CSAREGRKYNEQFF
>TRBV30|15|few|TRBJ1-5|NA
TGTGCCTGGAGTGAGTGGGGCAGGGATTCCCAGCCCCAGCATTTT
CAWSEWGRDSQPQHF
>TRBV20-1|16|few|TRBJ2-2|TRBD2
TGCAGTGCTAGCCCTAGGACTAGCCCGAACACCGGGGAGCTGTTTTTT
CSASPRTSPNTGELFF
>TRBV2|11|NA|TRBJ2-7|NA
TGTGCCAGCAGCCTCTTCAGAGAGCAGTACTTC
CASSLFREQYF